The 30 T cell receptor beta chains listed next were all sequenced from one sample in a study of CD8+CD57+ T cells in acquired aplastic anemia. Template material for TCR beta VDJ and CDR3 profiling consisted of genomic DNA. TCRdb re-derived calls from the reads in MiXCR, one entry per CDR3 protein. This sample has some 410,000 distinct CDR3 sequences; 55% to 70% occur once, and the top ten carry around 4%. The sample taken for sequencing was sorted CD4+, CD8+, or CD8+CD57+ T cells (not recorded which) from PBMCs. Every receptor here comes from a human donor in good health, serving as a control.

This clonotype appeared a single time. The genes are TRBV7-2 and TRBJ1-6; D is possibly TRBD1 (6 bases). Trimming stripped 5 bases from V and 19 bases from J, with 27 bases between. CDR1 and CDR2 from the germline V gene are SGHTA and FQGNSA. This CDR3 is 15 amino acids long. The CDR3 protein is CASSPDRSTADTQHF. The CDR3 bases are TGTGCCAGCAGCCCTGACAGGAGTACGGCAGATACGCAGCACTTT.

Concerning this clonotype: The junction shows a germline mismatch at one end, possibly a read error. The J gene is TRBJ1-1, the V gene TRBV5-1; D gene uncertain. Germline CDR1 and CDR2: SGHRS and YFSETQ. This CDR3 spans 15 amino acids. The DNA for the CDR3 is TGCGCTAGCAGCCTAGCACAAGATACTGCAAGTGAAGCTTTCTTT. Translation gives CASSLAQDTASEAFF.

This rearrangement joins TRBV5-4 to TRBJ1-5; the D gene is possibly TRBD1 (5 bases). Trimming took 4 bases from V and 4 from J, leaving 9 bases between them. The CDR3 runs to 13 residues. Germline CDR1 reads SGHNT; CDR2 reads YYREEE (reference sequence). The CDR3 DNA is TGTGCCAGCAGCGGGACCTCTAATCAGCCCCAGCATTTT. Its protein product is CASSGTSNQPQHF.

This clonotype has at least ten counts. This rearrangement joins TRBV7-2 to TRBJ2-1; TRBD2 matches 15 bases. This CDR3 spans 14 amino acids. Germline V gives CDR1 SGHTA, CDR2 FQGNSA. Germline trimming cut 5 bases from V and 10 bases from J; bases unmatched to any gene: 3. CDR3 sequence: CASSPGTSGGEQFF. The CDR3 DNA is TGTGCCAGCAGCCCCGGGACTAGCGGGGGGGAGCAGTTCTTC.

In its sample, this clonotype was seen many times. The chain links TRBV4-3 to TRBJ1-5; D gene unclear. The CDR3 is 13 residues long. Germline V CDR1 and CDR2: LGHNA, YSLEER. With 0 bases removed from V and 3 bases from J, the gap between germline ends came to 3 bases. The CDR3 DNA is TGCGCCAGCAGCCAAGATACCAATCAGCCCCAGCATTTT. Translation gives CASSQDTNQPQHF.

On this clonotype: The missing conserved phenylalanine or tryptophan at the end of this CDR3 makes a read error likely. The DNA is omitted, as the CDR3 cannot be located on it reliably, and the CDR3 follows TCRdb's listing. This CDR3 reads CASSVAVDRVNTV. This chain joins TRBV9 and TRBJ2-3; the table's D gene call, TRBD1, was not cross checked with the DNA. The CDR3 is 13 amino acids long, termini counted. Germline CDR1 is SGDLS and CDR2 is YYNGEE.

This clonotype came up many times. V gene TRBV2 combines with J gene TRBJ1-3, with unresolved D. V gave up 6 bases and J gave up 0 bases, with 9 bases separating them. The CDR3 covers 14 residues. Per germline, CDR1 SNHLY and CDR2 FYNNEI. DNA for the CDR3: TGTGCCAGCAGCCCCACATCCTCTGGAAACACCATATATTTT. It translates to CASSPTSSGNTIYF.

The V and J genes are TRBV20-1 and TRBJ2-3, with 14 bases that match TRBD2. This CDR3 region has 15 residues. Per germline, CDR1 DFQATT and CDR2 SNEGSKA (reference sequence). Germline trimming cut 3 bases from V and 5 bases from J; bases unmatched to any gene: 4. The CDR3, as DNA: TGCAGTGCTAGGACTAGCGGGGGGGAGGTAGATACGCAGTATTTT. This gives the protein CSARTSGGEVDTQYF.

This chain joins TRBV20-1 and TRBJ1-6; D is unresolved. The CDR3 contains 15 residues. V shed 5 bases and J shed 6 bases, with 17 bases lying between them. From germline, CDR1 is DFQATT and CDR2 SNEGSKA (reference sequence). CDR3 nucleotide sequence: TGCAGTGCTGCGGTGGGAGGTCCTGGTAATTCACCCCTCCACTTT. Residues: CSAAVGGPGNSPLHF.

In its sample, this clonotype was seen many times. The junction does not match germline at one end; this may be a read error. The chain links TRBV20-1 to TRBJ1-5; possibly TRBD1 for D (6 bases). CDR3 length: 15 amino acids. Germline lookup yields CDR1 DFQATT and CDR2 SNEGSKA (reference sequence). The CDR3 loop is CGARRTAVEDQPQHF. CDR3 DNA sequence: TGCGGTGCTAGAAGGACAGCGGTTGAGGATCAGCCCCAGCATTTT.

This clonotype has only a few counts. The V and J genes are TRBV6-5 and TRBJ2-4; 8 bases are shared with TRBD1. This CDR3 has 13 amino acids. V was pared by 6 bases and J by 7 bases, with 5 bases of the junction left unmatched. Germline CDR1 reads MNHEY; CDR2 reads SVGAGI. The CDR3 loop reads CASRPDRANIQYF. The CDR3 DNA reads TGTGCCAGCAGACCGGACAGGGCGAACATTCAGTACTTC.

The chain uses TRBV2 and TRBJ1-1; 9 bases map to TRBD1. After removal of 7 bases from V and 1 base from J, the junction contained 4 bases not matched to a gene. CDR1 and CDR2 from the germline V gene are SNHLY and FYNNEI. The CDR3 contains 14 residues. CDR3 in DNA: TGTGCCAGCAACAAGGGACAGGGGAACACTGAAGCTTTCTTT. Amino acid sequence: CASNKGQGNTEAFF.

This clonotype was seen once. The V call is TRBV20-1, the J call TRBJ1-2; D possibly corresponds to TRBD1 (5 bases). Per germline, CDR1 DFQATT and CDR2 SNEGSKA (reference sequence). Trimming stripped 1 base from V and 8 bases from J, with 14 bases between. This CDR3 is built from 13 residues. In nucleotides, the CDR3 is TGCAGTGCTAGAGCCAGGGAGGGTTTCGGCTACACCTTC. This codes for CSARAREGFGYTF.

The chain has TRBV7-2 and TRBJ1-2; D might be TRBD1 (6 bases). This CDR3 spans 15 amino acids. V shed 4 bases and J shed 7 bases, with 19 bases lying between them. In germline, CDR1 is SGHTA, CDR2 FQGNSA. CDR3 region: CASSSPPAGAFGYTF. The CDR3 nucleotides read TGTGCCAGCAGCTCGCCCCCCGCGGGGGCGTTTGGCTACACCTTC.

The rearrangement links TRBV12-3 or TRBV12-4 to TRBJ1-6; TRBD1 might be the D (6 bases). The CDR3 loop spans 14 amino acids. The V end lost 6 bases, the J end lost 8 bases, and 14 bases lay between the germline ends. The CDR3 loop is CASRLDSWDSPLHF. For the CDR3, the DNA is TGTGCCAGCAGGCTGGACAGTTGGGATTCACCCCTCCACTTT.

On this clonotype: At one of its ends the junction is not consistent with the germline gene, which may arise from a read error. The J gene is TRBJ1-2, the V gene TRBV7-3; a weak D match, TRBD1 (5 bases). The CDR3 runs 14 residues. CDR1 is SGHTA, CDR2 FQGTGA, per germline. For the CDR3, the DNA is TGTGCCAGCAGCCTCAACGCGGGACGCCACTACTACCCCTTC. Translation gives CASSLNAGRHYYPF. The full variable domain, completed using reference TRBV7-3 and TRBJ1-2, is GAGVSQTPSNKVTEKGKYVELRCDPISGHTALYWYRQSLGQGPEFLIYFQGTGAADDSGLPNDRFFAVRPEGSVSTLKIQRTERGDSAVYLCASSLNAGRHYYPFGSGTRLTVV.

This clonotype was recorded once. This chain connects TRBV12-3 or TRBV12-4 to TRBJ2-7, with 10 bases identical to TRBD2. V lost 4 bases to trimming and J lost 4 bases; unmatched junction nucleotides: 10. The CDR3 covers 16 residues. CDR3 in DNA: TGTGCCAGCAGTTCCCCCTCTACTAGCGGGGCTTACGAGCAGTACTTC. It is translated as CASSSPSTSGAYEQYF.

In DNA, the CDR3 is TGTGCCAGCAGCTTGGACGTAGACACTGAAGCTTTAGATCGTGAAAAACTGTTTTTT. Its protein is CASSLDVDTEALDREKLFF. The chain couples TRBV5-6 to TRBJ1-4, with D unclear. V was pared by 0 bases and J by 7 bases, with 25 bases between. The CDR3 has 19 amino acids. Germline CDR1 reads SGHDT; CDR2 reads YYEEEE.

Concerning this clonotype: The junction departs from the called germline gene at one end, perhaps through a read error. The chain uses TRBV7-9 and TRBJ2-7, with no clear D. This CDR3 is 14 amino acids long. From germline, CDR1 is SEHNR and CDR2 FQNEAQ (reference sequence). The CDR3 is CATSTERPSYEQYF. The CDR3 DNA is TGTGCCACCAGCACAGAAAGACCTTCCTACGAGCAGTACTTC.

The chain has TRBV12-3 or TRBV12-4 and TRBJ2-7; D remains unclear. The CDR3 extends over 13 amino acids. V lost 4 bases and J 2 bases, leaving 9 bases between the germline ends. DNA for the CDR3: TGTGCCAGCAGTTGGCTCCCAACCTACGAGCAGTACTTC. Encoded protein: CASSWLPTYEQYF.

Notes on this clonotype: The DNA is omitted, as the CDR3 cannot be located on it reliably, and the CDR3 follows TCRdb's listing. CDR3 residues: CASSSRSDHPQHFHF. The rearrangement joins TRBV7-2 to TRBJ1-5. Germline V lookup: CDR1 SGHTA, CDR2 FQGNSA. The CDR3 has 15 residues if both end residues are counted.

This chain links TRBV5-8 with TRBJ1-2; 12 nucleotides align to TRBD1. CDR3 length equals 15 residues. Germline loops: CDR1 SGHTS, CDR2 YDEGEE. The V and J ends lost 6 bases and 7 bases, in that order; junction bases with no gene match: 10. The DNA of the CDR3 is TGTGCCAGCACCATATCGGGACAGGGGGCGCTTGGCTACACCTTC. Translated: CASTISGQGALGYTF.

The chain uses TRBV5-4 and TRBJ1-6; D call uncertain. V lost 4 bases to trimming and J lost 10 bases, with 15 bases between them. Germline CDR1 SGHNT, CDR2 YYREEE (reference sequence). CDR3 length: 14 residues. The CDR3, as DNA: TGTGCCAGCAGCACGAGCGGATTAGACTCACCCCTCCACTTT. This gives the protein CASSTSGLDSPLHF.

This clonotype was detected many times. This sequence joins TRBV7-2 and TRBJ1-2, with D possibly matching TRBD1 (6 bases). The CDR3 loop spans 14 amino acids. Germline V gene data show CDR1 as SGHTA and CDR2 as FQGNSA. V dropped 5 bases and J dropped 7 bases, with 17 bases sitting between them. The CDR3 sequence is CASSRGQPRFGYTF. In nucleotides, the CDR3 is TGTGCCAGCAGCCGCGGACAGCCCCGATTTGGCTACACCTTC.

The chain combines TRBV5-1 with TRBJ1-4; D gene unclear. The CDR3 length is 13 residues. The germline gives CDR1 SGHRS, CDR2 YFSETQ. The V end was cut by 0 bases, the J end by 12 bases, with 12 bases between. The CDR3 DNA is TGCGCCAGCAGCTTGGGAGGCGGGGAGGAACTGTTTTTT. It yields the protein CASSLGGGEELFF.

A word on this clonotype: Likely a read error: the CDR3 ends without its conserved phenylalanine or tryptophan. No DNA is shown, since the ends of the CDR3 on it are uncertain; the CDR3 is the one TCRdb lists. The chain has TRBV7-8 and TRBJ1-2; the table's TRBD1 call for D was not verified on the DNA. Per germline, CDR1 SGHVS and CDR2 FQNEAQ. The CDR3 is 13 residues long, counting both termini. CDR3 sequence reads: CASSFETAYGNKL.

This clonotype was found many times. The V gene is TRBV29-1, the J gene TRBJ2-7; perhaps TRBD1 as D (5 bases). Trimming removed 6 bases from V and 5 bases from J, with 14 bases in between. This CDR3 spans 12 amino acids. Germline values: CDR1 SQVTM, CDR2 ANQGSEA. This chain's CDR3 is CSVRQQVDEQYF. The CDR3 DNA reads as TGCAGCGTCAGACAACAGGTAGACGAGCAGTACTTC.

This clonotype was seen a few times. A junction end diverges from the germline sequence, so it may reflect a read error. V is TRBV12-3 or TRBV12-4 and J is TRBJ2-5, with D possibly TRBD1 on 6 matching bases. The CDR3 spans 18 residues. The CDR3: CASSLSPGQHARRETQHF. The CDR3 DNA reads as TGTGCCAGCAGTTTGTCACCCGGACAGCACGCCCGGCGAGAGACCCAGCACTTC.

The rearrangement links TRBV7-2 to TRBJ1-4; D not certain. Germline V gives CDR1 SGHTA, CDR2 FQGNSA. Trimming pared 1 base from V and 16 bases from J, leaving 16 bases between. The CDR3 has 13 amino acids. The CDR3 region has the DNA TGTGCCAGCAGCTTAGGACCTCAAGAAACACCGTTTTTT. As protein: CASSLGPQETPFF.

V usage is TRBV12-3 or TRBV12-4 and J usage is TRBJ1-1, with 7 bases identical to TRBD1. V shed 6 bases, J shed 5 bases, and the junction held 15 bases outside the gene matches. This CDR3 region has 16 residues. The CDR3 sequence: CASSRPTGALVTEAFF. CDR3 DNA: TGTGCCAGCAGCCGGCCCACAGGGGCTTTGGTAACTGAAGCTTTCTTT.